Listed below are T cell receptor beta chains from one sample, sequenced in a study of CD8 T cells in Susac syndrome. MiXCR, run by TCRdb on the immunoSEQ multiplex PCR reads, gives a single entry per CDR3 protein. The table records 150,000 to 200,000 distinct CDR3 sequences, roughly 92% of them present only once. Sequencing was done on a sample of CD4+ T cells from PBMCs. The receptor source for this set is a human donor in good health. Each CDR3 is given with its conserved first and last residue. The order of the fields is D gene, V gene, J gene, clone size, CDR3 protein, CDR3 DNA. A D gene is named only where the DNA matches it firmly. Clone size appears in some rows only: once, few, many, or a class for an expanded clone.

.	TRBV19	TRBJ2-1	.	CASSGKAYNEQFF	TGTGCCAGTAGTGGAAAAGCCTACAATGAGCAGTTCTTC
.	TRBV7-3	TRBJ1-2	.	CASSLNGAGRGYTF	TGTGCCAGCAGCTTAAATGGGGCAGGACGCGGCTACACCTTC
TRBD1	TRBV6-2/TRBV6-3	TRBJ2-4	.	CASSYSTGGNKNIQYF	TGTGCCAGCAGTTACTCTACAGGGGGTAACAAAAACATTCAGTACTTC
TRBD1	TRBV30	TRBJ2-2	.	CAWTGTEVAGELFF	TGTGCCTGGACCGGGACAGAAGTAGCCGGGGAGCTGTTTTTT
.	TRBV29-1	TRBJ1-5	.	CSVEDPGQPQHF	TGCAGCGTTGAAGATCCGGGTCAGCCCCAGCATTTT
.	TRBV6-1	TRBJ1-5	.	CASRTVSGRGRNQPQHF	TGTGCCAGCAGGACGGTGTCAGGGAGGGGTCGCAATCAGCCCCAGCATTTT
TRBD1	TRBV28	TRBJ2-3	.	CASRALPWTGLSTDTQYF	TGTGCCAGCAGAGCCCTCCCATGGACAGGACTCAGCACAGATACGCAGTATTTT
TRBD1	TRBV5-1	TRBJ1-1	.	CASSLAGTGSTEAFF	TGCGCCAGCAGCCTGGCCGGGACAGGGAGCACTGAAGCTTTCTTT
TRBD1	TRBV29-1	TRBJ2-7	.	CSVHSPGQGNSEQYF	TGCAGCGTCCATTCTCCGGGACAGGGAAATAGCGAGCAGTACTTC
.	TRBV7-2	TRBJ1-3	.	CASSLRVQAAGNTIYF	TGTGCCAGCAGCTTAAGGGTACAGGCGGCAGGAAACACCATATATTTT
TRBD2	TRBV3-1	TRBJ2-4	.	CASSQGAGGAIQYF	TGTGCCAGCAGCCAAGGAGCGGGGGGGGCTATTCAGTACTTC
TRBD1	TRBV30	TRBJ1-2	.	CAWRWQGAGGYTF	TGTGCCTGGAGGTGGCAGGGGGCCGGTGGCTACACCTTC
TRBD1	TRBV6-1	TRBJ2-7	.	CASLFTIGGSEQYF	TGTGCCAGCCTCTTTACTATAGGGGGCAGCGAGCAGTACTTC
.	TRBV12-3/TRBV12-4	TRBJ2-1	once	CASKRAGVGAYNEQFF	TGTGCCAGCAAGAGGGCCGGGGTAGGGGCCTACAATGAGCAGTTCTTC
.	TRBV6-2/TRBV6-3	TRBJ1-2	.	CASSYSGTNYGYTF	TGTGCCAGCAGTTATTCCGGGACAAACTATGGCTACACCTTC
TRBD2	TRBV20-1	TRBJ2-5	.	CSARVTAGQETQYF	TGCAGTGCTAGAGTTACAGCGGGGCAAGAGACCCAGTACTTC
.	TRBV28	TRBJ1-3	.	CASSIAGSGNTIYF	TGTGCCAGCAGCATCGCGGGCTCTGGAAACACCATATATTTT
.	TRBV7-2	TRBJ2-7	.	CASSLGAPSYEQYF	TGTGCCAGCAGCTTAGGTGCGCCATCCTACGAGCAGTACTTC
.	TRBV7-2	TRBJ1-4	.	CASQTGSEKLFF	TGTGCCAGCCAAACAGGGAGTGAAAAACTGTTTTTT
.	TRBV3-1	TRBJ2-5	.	CASSQDMARETQYF	TGTGCCAGCAGCCAAGATATGGCTCGAGAGACCCAGTACTTC
TRBD2	TRBV29-1	TRBJ2-4	.	CSVEGLVQNIQYF	TGCAGCGTTGAGGGACTAGTGCAAAACATTCAGTACTTC
.	TRBV12-3/TRBV12-4	TRBJ2-5	.	CASSPTDKKTQYF	TGTGCCAGCAGTCCGACAGACAAGAAGACCCAGTACTTC